This entry lists 23 T cell receptor beta chains sequenced from one sample in a study of T cell repertoires in cytomegalovirus infection. TCRdb reprocessed the reads with MiXCR, giving one entry per CDR3 protein. The sample holds roughly 640,000 distinct CDR3 sequences, 20% to 25% seen once. The sample consisted of CD8+ T cells from PBMCs. Source of these receptors: a human donor in good health (CMV status not recorded). Some clones in this sample may be carry-over from other donors' samples.

This clonotype was picked up a small number of times. This chain connects TRBV6-1 to TRBJ2-1; D may be TRBD1 (5 bases). V gave up 6 bases and J gave up 3 bases, with 9 bases separating them. Germline values: CDR1 MNHNS, CDR2 SASEGT. This CDR3 comprises 13 residues. The CDR3 loop reads CASRDSFYNEQFF. The DNA of the CDR3 is TGTGCCAGCAGAGACAGTTTCTACAATGAGCAGTTCTTC.

This chain's CDR3 is CASSFLQGRDGYTF. The CDR3 nucleotides read TGTGCCAGCAGCTTCCTTCAGGGGAGGGATGGCTACACCTTC. V usage is TRBV6-6 and J usage is TRBJ1-2, with TRBD1 as a possible D gene (6 bases). Germline V gene lookup returns CDR1 MNHNY and CDR2 SVGAGI (reference sequence). V was shortened by 6 bases and J by 6 bases, with 17 bases between the two germline ends. The CDR3 has 14 residues.

In this sample, this clonotype turned up a few times. The gene calls are TRBV28 and TRBJ2-1, with D possibly matching TRBD1 (5 bases). This CDR3 spans 17 amino acids. The germline CDR1 and CDR2 sequences are MDHEN and SYDVKM. Deletions cut 5 bases from V and 9 bases from J, with 26 bases between. The CDR3 region is CASSDQDIRTIWGEQFF. In DNA, the CDR3 is TGTGCCAGCAGTGATCAGGACATTCGGACAATCTGGGGTGAGCAGTTCTTC. The entire variable domain, with the rest obtained from reference TRBV28 and TRBJ2-1, is as follows: DVKVTQSSRYLVKRTGEKVFLECVQDMDHENMFWYRQDPGLGLRLIYFSYDVKMKEKGDIPEGYSVSREKKERFSLILESASTNQTSMYLCASSDQDIRTIWGEQFFGPGTRLTVL.

This sequence joins TRBV2 and TRBJ1-3, with 7 nucleotides matching TRBD1. Looked up from germline, CDR1 is SNHLY and CDR2 is FYNNEI. CDR3 length: 18 residues. CDR3: CAIIGAGGLYSSGNTIYF. The CDR3 DNA sequence: TGTGCAATAATTGGGGCAGGGGGTCTATACAGCTCTGGAAACACCATATATTTT.

This clonotype occurred a few times. The chain's CDR3 is CASSLVDRDSPFF. DNA of the CDR3: TGCGCCAGCAGTCTCGTAGACAGGGACTCGCCTTTCTTT. The chain employs TRBV23-1 and TRBJ1-1, with 7 bases matching TRBD1. TRBV23-1 is an open reading frame whose function is uncertain. Trimming cost V 4 bases and J 12 bases; bases outside gene matches: 11. The CDR3 loop spans 13 amino acids.

This clonotype was observed at least ten times. This chain joins TRBV7-9 and TRBJ2-1; 13 bases align to TRBD2. Germline trimming cut 6 bases from V and 10 bases from J; bases unmatched to any gene: 15. This CDR3 spans 17 amino acids. Germline CDR1 reads SEHNR; CDR2 reads FQNEAQ (reference sequence). The CDR3 DNA sequence: TGTGCCAGCAGACCTCCCGGGACTAGCGGGGACCGGCAGGAGCAGTTCTTC. Protein: CASRPPGTSGDRQEQFF.

The chain employs TRBV20-1 and TRBJ1-2; 7 positions match TRBD1. CDR1 and CDR2 (germline): DFQATT, SNEGSKA (reference sequence). The length of the CDR3 is 15 residues. V lost 0 bases and J lost 0; bases outside the gene matches: 4. This chain's CDR3 is CSARDRQGANYGYTF. The CDR3 region has the DNA TGCAGTGCTAGAGATCGGCAGGGGGCTAACTATGGCTACACCTTC.

The CDR3 sequence: CASSQRTRGGIYGYTF. The CDR3 bases are TGTGCCAGCAGCCAACGGACCCGTGGGGGGATCTATGGCTACACCTTC. V usage is TRBV7-9 and J usage is TRBJ1-2; TRBD1 is a possible D gene (5 bases). Germline V CDR1 and CDR2: SEHNR, FQNEAQ (reference sequence). V was cut by 5 bases and J by 4 bases, with 20 bases left in between. This CDR3 is 16 amino acids long.

This clonotype was counted many times. V is TRBV7-9 and J is TRBJ1-2; 7 bases match TRBD1. V shed 5 bases and J 7 bases; nucleotides not matched to a gene: 19. This CDR3 has 17 amino acids. From germline, CDR1 is SEHNR and CDR2 FQNEAQ (reference sequence). CDR3 amino acids: CASSPPGQRYPTFGYTF. The CDR3 bases are TGTGCCAGCAGCCCCCCGGGACAGCGGTACCCTACTTTTGGCTACACCTTC.

The V call is TRBV6-5, the J call TRBJ2-3; TRBD2 agrees at 7 bases. V shed 4 bases and J 2 bases; nucleotides not matched to a gene: 15. The CDR3 length is 18 residues. The germline V gene has CDR1 MNHEY and CDR2 SVGAGI. In nucleotides, the CDR3 is TGTGCCAGCAGTTGGTGGTTGGGGGGGGGGATGGACACAGATACGCAGTATTTT. Protein: CASSWWLGGGMDTDTQYF.

This clonotype has ten or more counts. The chain recombines TRBV7-9 with TRBJ1-1; a possible D gene is TRBD1 (6 bases). Trimming shortened V by 8 bases and J by 1 base, and 8 bases separated the two germline ends. The V gene's germline CDR1 is SEHNR and CDR2 FQNEAQ (reference sequence). CDR3 length: 12 residues. CDR3 protein: CASGGANTEAFF. Here the CDR3 DNA reads TGTGCCAGCGGGGGGGCGAACACTGAAGCTTTCTTT.

Only a few counts were recorded for this clonotype. This chain joins TRBV29-1 and TRBJ2-3, with 11 bases matching TRBD1. The CDR3 is 17 residues long. The J segment lost 3 bases and the V segment lost 6 bases, leaving 14 bases of the junction unmatched. CDR1 is SQVTM and CDR2 is ANQGSEA in the germline V gene. For the CDR3, the DNA is TGCAGCGTCCCGGGCGGTATGGGACAGGGGGGGACAGATACGCAGTATTTT. Amino acids: CSVPGGMGQGGTDTQYF.

This clonotype was seen only a few times. This chain connects TRBV7-6 to TRBJ1-1; 8 nucleotides align to TRBD1. The CDR3 runs 15 residues. Trimming at V came to 6 bases and at J to 2 bases, leaving 8 bases not matched to a gene. Germline V lookup: CDR1 SGHVS, CDR2 FNYEAQ. The CDR3 coding sequence is TGTGCCAGCAGTCCTACAGGGGGGATAAACACTGAAGCTTTCTTT. As protein: CASSPTGGINTEAFF.

This chain links TRBV28 with TRBJ1-3; perhaps TRBD1 as D (6 bases). CDR1 is MDHEN and CDR2 is SYDVKM in the germline V gene. CDR3 length: 16 residues. Trimming shortened V by 6 bases and J by 0 bases, and 15 bases separated the two germline ends. The CDR3 bases are TGTGCCAGCAGACCTTCGGGACAAACCTCTGGAAACACCATATATTTT. Amino acids: CASRPSGQTSGNTIYF.

V usage is TRBV14 and J usage is TRBJ2-1; tentative D call: TRBD1 (7 bases). Looked up from germline, CDR1 is SGHDN and CDR2 is FVKESK. This CDR3 is built from 14 residues. With 0 bases removed from V and 8 bases from J, the gap between germline ends came to 11 bases. The CDR3: CASSQEVRGDEQFF. The CDR3 DNA sequence: TGTGCCAGCAGCCAAGAGGTCAGGGGGGATGAGCAGTTCTTC.

This clonotype came up once. A read error may be the cause here, since a much bigger clone is one base away. The chain is built from TRBV7-6 and TRBJ1-1; 7 nucleotides align to TRBD1. V lost 5 bases to trimming and J lost 14 bases; unmatched junction nucleotides: 14. This CDR3 has 13 residues. Germline V gives CDR1 SGHVS, CDR2 FNYEAQ. Here the CDR3 DNA reads TGTGCCAGCAGCCGCTCGGACAGGAGTGTACGGTTCTTT. Translating gives CASSRSDRSVRFF. The full variable domain, completed using reference TRBV7-6 and TRBJ1-1, is GAGVSQSPRYKVTKRGQDVALRCDPISGHVSLYWYRQALGQGPEFLTYFNYEAQQDKSGLPNDRFSAERPEGSISTLTIQRTEQRDSAMYRCASSRSDRSVRFFGQGTRLTVV.

This clonotype was picked up a small number of times. The genes are TRBV5-6 and TRBJ2-7; D might be TRBD1 or TRBD2, each matching 5 bases. The germline V and J ends were trimmed by 7 bases and 7 bases, with 27 bases remaining between them. The CDR3 sequence is 16 residues long. Germline values: CDR1 SGHDT, CDR2 YYEEEE. This CDR3 is CASLQGSWGETGEQYF. CDR3 nucleotides: TGTGCCAGCTTGCAGGGATCGTGGGGAGAGACGGGAGAGCAGTACTTC.

This clonotype was seen a handful of times. The chain combines TRBV2 with TRBJ2-1; 12 bases are shared with TRBD2. V lost 8 bases and J lost 6; bases outside the gene matches: 17. CDR1 is SNHLY, CDR2 FYNNEI, per germline. This CDR3 is 18 amino acids long. The CDR3 region is CASGLAGYLGLQVNEQFF. CDR3 nucleotide sequence: TGTGCCAGCGGACTAGCGGGGTACCTAGGACTCCAGGTCAATGAGCAGTTCTTC.

The V call is TRBV29-1, the J call TRBJ2-7; D remains ambiguous. V lost 0 bases, J lost 4 bases, and 13 bases lay in between. Germline-derived CDR1 and CDR2 are SQVTM and ANQGSEA. The CDR3 length is 14 residues. In nucleotides, the CDR3 is TGCAGCGTTGAAGATCTGGCCAGTGAATACGAGCAGTACTTC. Residues: CSVEDLASEYEQYF.

Comments on this clonotype: This clone may be a read error of a much larger clone one base away. The rearrangement uses TRBV12-3 or TRBV12-4 and TRBJ1-2, with TRBD1 identical over 7 bases. The CDR3 is made up of 15 amino acids. DNA for the CDR3: TGTGCCAGCAGCTTCTCCGGGACAGATAACTATGGCTGCACCTTC. As protein: CASSFSGTDNYGCTF.

This clonotype was seen a few times. V and J are TRBV24-1 and TRBJ1-6, with 9 nucleotides matching TRBD1. The length of the CDR3 is 18 residues. Germline assignment: CDR1 KGHDR and CDR2 SFDVKD. J lost 10 bases, V lost 3 bases, and 15 bases had no gene match. The CDR3 loop reads CATSDNQGQGKFDSPLHF. The CDR3 DNA reads as TGTGCCACCAGTGATAACCAAGGACAGGGGAAGTTCGACTCACCCCTCCACTTT.

The table lists this clonotype with many counts. The genes are TRBV28 and TRBJ2-7, with D possibly TRBD1 on 6 matching bases. V lost 7 bases and J 0 bases, leaving 13 bases between the germline ends. Germline CDR1 reads MDHEN; CDR2 reads SYDVKM. The length of the CDR3 is 14 residues. The CDR3: CASTLGHLSYEQYV. The DNA of the CDR3 is TGTGCCAGCACCTTGGGACACCTCTCCTACGAGCAGTACGTC.

CDR3 coding DNA: TGTGCCAGCAGCGGGGAGAGGGGTAACTTTGGCGAGCAGTACTTC. Protein sequence: CASSGERGNFGEQYF. V is TRBV7-9 and J is TRBJ2-7; D could derive from TRBD1 or TRBD2 (5 bases each). This CDR3 spans 15 amino acids. Trimming shortened V by 5 bases and J by 6 bases, and 20 bases separated the two germline ends. The V gene's germline CDR1 is SEHNR and CDR2 FQNEAQ (reference sequence).